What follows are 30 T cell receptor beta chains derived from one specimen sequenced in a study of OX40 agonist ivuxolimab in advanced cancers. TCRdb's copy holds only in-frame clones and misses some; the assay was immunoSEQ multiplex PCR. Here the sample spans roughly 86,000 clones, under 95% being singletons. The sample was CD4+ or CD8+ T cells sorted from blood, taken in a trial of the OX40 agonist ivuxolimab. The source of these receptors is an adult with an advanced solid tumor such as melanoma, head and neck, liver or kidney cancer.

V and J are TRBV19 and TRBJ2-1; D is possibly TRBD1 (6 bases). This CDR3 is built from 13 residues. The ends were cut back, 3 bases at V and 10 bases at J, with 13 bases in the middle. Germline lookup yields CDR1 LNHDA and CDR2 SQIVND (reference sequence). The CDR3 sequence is CASSIRAGAEQFF. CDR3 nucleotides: TGTGCCAGTAGTATTCGGGCAGGGGCCGAGCAGTTCTTC.

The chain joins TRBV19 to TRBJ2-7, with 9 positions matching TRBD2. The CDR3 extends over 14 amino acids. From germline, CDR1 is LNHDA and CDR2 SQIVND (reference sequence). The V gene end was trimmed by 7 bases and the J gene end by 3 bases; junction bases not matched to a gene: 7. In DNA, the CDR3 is TGTGCCAGTAAAAAGCGGGAGGACCTCTACGAGCAGTACTTC. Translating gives CASKKREDLYEQYF.

In nucleotides, the CDR3 is TGCGCCAGCAGCGATCCCCCCGACGGCTACGAGCAGTACTTC. Protein product: CASSDPPDGYEQYF. This chain connects TRBV5-1 to TRBJ2-7, with D unclear. Deletions cut 4 bases from V and 3 bases from J, with 14 bases between. Germline CDR1 SGHRS, CDR2 YFSETQ. The CDR3 loop spans 14 amino acids.

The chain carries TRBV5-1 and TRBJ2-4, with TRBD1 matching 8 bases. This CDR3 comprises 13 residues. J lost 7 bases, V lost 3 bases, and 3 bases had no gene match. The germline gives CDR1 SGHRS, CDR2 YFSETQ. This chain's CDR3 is CASSSGTGNIQYF. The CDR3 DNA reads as TGCGCCAGCAGCTCTGGGACAGGCAACATTCAGTACTTC.

CDR3 protein: CASSLLAVDLTDTQYF. Here the CDR3 DNA reads TGTGCCAGCAGCTTACTAGCGGTCGACCTCACAGATACGCAGTATTTT. The J gene is TRBJ2-3, the V gene TRBV7-2; 7 nucleotides align to TRBD2. Germline trimming cut 2 bases from V and 2 bases from J; bases unmatched to any gene: 7. The CDR3 consists of 16 residues. Germline V lookup: CDR1 SGHTA, CDR2 FQGNSA.

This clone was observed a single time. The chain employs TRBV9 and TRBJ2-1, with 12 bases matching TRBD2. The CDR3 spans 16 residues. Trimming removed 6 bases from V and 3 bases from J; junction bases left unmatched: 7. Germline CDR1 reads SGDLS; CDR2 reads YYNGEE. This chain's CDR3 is CASTLMTSGSYNEQFF. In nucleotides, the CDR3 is TGTGCCAGCACCCTAATGACTAGCGGGAGCTACAATGAGCAGTTCTTC.

CDR3 sequence reads: CASSMGSDYYGYTF. Here the CDR3 DNA reads TGTGCCAGTAGTATGGGGAGCGATTACTATGGCTACACCTTC. This chain connects TRBV19 to TRBJ1-2; D unresolved. V was clipped by 3 bases and J by 3 bases, with 11 bases between them. Germline V gene sequence: CDR1 LNHDA, CDR2 SQIVND (reference sequence). CDR3 length: 14 amino acids.

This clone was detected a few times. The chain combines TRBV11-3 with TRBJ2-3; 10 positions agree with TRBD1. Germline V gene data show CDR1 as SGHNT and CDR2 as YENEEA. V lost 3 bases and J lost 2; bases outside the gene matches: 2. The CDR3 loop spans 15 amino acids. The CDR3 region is CASSFGTGATDTQYF. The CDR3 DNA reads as TGTGCCAGCAGCTTTGGGACAGGGGCCACAGATACGCAGTATTTT.

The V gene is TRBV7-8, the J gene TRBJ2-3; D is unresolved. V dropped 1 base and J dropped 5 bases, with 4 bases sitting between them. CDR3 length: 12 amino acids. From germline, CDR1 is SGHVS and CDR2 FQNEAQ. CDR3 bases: TGTGCCAGCAGCTTAGGGTTAGATACGCAGTATTTT. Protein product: CASSLGLDTQYF.

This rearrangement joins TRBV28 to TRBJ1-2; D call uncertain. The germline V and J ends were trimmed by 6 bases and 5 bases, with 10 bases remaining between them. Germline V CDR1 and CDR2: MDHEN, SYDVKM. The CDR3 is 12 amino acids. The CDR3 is CASRQNPYGYTF. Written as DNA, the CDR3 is TGTGCCAGCAGACAGAACCCTTATGGCTACACCTTC.

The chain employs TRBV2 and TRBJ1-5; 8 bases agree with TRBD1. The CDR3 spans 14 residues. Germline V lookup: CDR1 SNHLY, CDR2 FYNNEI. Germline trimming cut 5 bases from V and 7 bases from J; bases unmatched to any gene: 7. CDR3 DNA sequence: TGTGCCAGCAGTTTTGGACAGGGAGGGCAGCCCCAGCATTTT. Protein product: CASSFGQGGQPQHF.

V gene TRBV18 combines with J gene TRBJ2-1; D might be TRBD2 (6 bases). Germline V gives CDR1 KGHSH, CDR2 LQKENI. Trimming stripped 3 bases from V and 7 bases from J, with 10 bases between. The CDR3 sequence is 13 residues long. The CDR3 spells CASSPGTGNEQFF. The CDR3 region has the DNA TGTGCCAGCTCACCCGGGACTGGGAATGAGCAGTTCTTC. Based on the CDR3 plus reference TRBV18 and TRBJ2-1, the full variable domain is NAGVMQNPRHLVRRRGQEARLRCSPMKGHSHVYWYRQLPEEGLKFMVYLQKENIIDESGMPKERFSAEFPKEGPSILRIQQVVRGDSAAYFCASSPGTGNEQFFGPGTRLTVL.

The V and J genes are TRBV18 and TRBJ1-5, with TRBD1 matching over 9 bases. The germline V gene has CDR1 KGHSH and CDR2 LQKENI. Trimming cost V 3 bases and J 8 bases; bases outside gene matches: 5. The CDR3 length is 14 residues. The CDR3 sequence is CASSPTGGKEPQHF. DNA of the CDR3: TGTGCCAGCTCACCTACAGGGGGCAAAGAGCCCCAGCATTTT.

CDR3 DNA: TGTGCCAGCTCACCACGGCCCGGGGACAACTCTGGAAACACCATATATTTT. Residues: CASSPRPGDNSGNTIYF. This chain links TRBV18 with TRBJ1-3; weak D call: TRBD1 (6 bases). The CDR3 loop spans 17 amino acids. Per germline, CDR1 KGHSH and CDR2 LQKENI. Trimming cost V 1 base and J 0 bases, with 13 bases left between them.

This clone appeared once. For the CDR3, the DNA is TGTGCCAGCAGCTTGGGCACGGATCCCCTATACACAGATACGCAGTATTTT. Translating gives CASSLGTDPLYTDTQYF. The chain couples TRBV5-8 to TRBJ2-3; D is undetermined. The germline V gene has CDR1 SGHTS and CDR2 YDEGEE. This CDR3 spans 17 amino acids. V shed 0 bases and J shed 2 bases, with 16 bases lying between them.

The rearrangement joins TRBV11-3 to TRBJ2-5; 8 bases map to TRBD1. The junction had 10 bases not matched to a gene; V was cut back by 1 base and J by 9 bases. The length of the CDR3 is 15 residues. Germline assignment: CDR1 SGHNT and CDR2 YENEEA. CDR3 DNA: TGTGCCAGCAGCTTAGTCCAGGGGGCGTTTATATCCCAGTACTTC. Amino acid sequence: CASSLVQGAFISQYF.

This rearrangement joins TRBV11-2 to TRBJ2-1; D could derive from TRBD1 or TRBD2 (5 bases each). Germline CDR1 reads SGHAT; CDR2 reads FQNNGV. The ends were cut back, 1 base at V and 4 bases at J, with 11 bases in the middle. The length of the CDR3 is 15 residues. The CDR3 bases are TGTGCCAGCAGCTTAGGAGGGGATGTGTACAATGAGCAGTTCTTC. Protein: CASSLGGDVYNEQFF.

The CDR3: CASSVGPGPFTGELFF. CDR3 nucleotides: TGTGCCAGCAGCGTAGGGCCAGGTCCGTTCACCGGGGAGCTGTTTTTT. The rearrangement joins TRBV9 to TRBJ2-2; D remains ambiguous. CDR3 size: 16 residues. Germline V gene lookup returns CDR1 SGDLS and CDR2 YYNGEE. V lost 0 bases and J 4 bases, leaving 13 bases between the germline ends.

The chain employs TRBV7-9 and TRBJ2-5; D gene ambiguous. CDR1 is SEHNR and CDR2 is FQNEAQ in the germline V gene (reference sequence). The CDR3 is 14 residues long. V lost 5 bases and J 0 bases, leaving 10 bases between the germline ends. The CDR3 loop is CASSPSQYQETQYF. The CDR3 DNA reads TGTGCCAGCAGCCCATCACAGTACCAAGAGACCCAGTACTTC. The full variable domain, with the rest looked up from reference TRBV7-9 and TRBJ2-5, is DTGVSQNPRHKITKRGQNVTFRCDPISEHNRLYWYRQTLGQGPEFLTYFQNEAQLEKSRLLSDRFSAERPKGSFSTLEIQRTEQGDSAMYLCASSPSQYQETQYFGPGTRLLVL.

Here the CDR3 DNA reads TGTGCCAGCAGCTTAGCGCCTAGCGGGGGGGCTACGACCCAGTACTTC. Its protein product is CASSLAPSGGATTQYF. The V and J genes are TRBV7-9 and TRBJ2-5, with 12 bases fitting TRBD2. Germline V gives CDR1 SEHNR, CDR2 FQNEAQ (reference sequence). The CDR3 sequence is 16 residues long. Trimming cost V 0 bases and J 7 bases; bases outside gene matches: 6.

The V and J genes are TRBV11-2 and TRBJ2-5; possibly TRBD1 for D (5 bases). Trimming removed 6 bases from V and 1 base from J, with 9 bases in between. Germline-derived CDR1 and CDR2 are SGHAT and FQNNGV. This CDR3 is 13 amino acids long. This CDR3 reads CASRRDSQETQYF. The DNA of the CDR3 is TGTGCCAGCAGGAGAGACAGCCAAGAGACCCAGTACTTC.

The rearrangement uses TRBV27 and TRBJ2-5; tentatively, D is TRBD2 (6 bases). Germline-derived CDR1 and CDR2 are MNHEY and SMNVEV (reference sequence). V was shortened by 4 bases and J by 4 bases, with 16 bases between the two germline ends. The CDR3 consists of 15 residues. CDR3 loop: CASSSGLSRAETQYF. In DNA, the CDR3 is TGTGCCAGCAGTTCGGGACTCTCGAGGGCAGAGACCCAGTACTTC.

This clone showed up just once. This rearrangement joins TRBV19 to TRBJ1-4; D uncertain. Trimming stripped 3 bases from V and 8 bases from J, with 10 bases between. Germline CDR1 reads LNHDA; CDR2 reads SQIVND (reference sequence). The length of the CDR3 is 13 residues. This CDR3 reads CASSMGRGEKLFF. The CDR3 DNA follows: TGTGCCAGTAGTATGGGCAGAGGCGAAAAACTGTTTTTT. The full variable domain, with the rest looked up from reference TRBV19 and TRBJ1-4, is DGGITQSPKYLFRKEGQNVTLSCEQNLNHDAMYWYRQDPGQGLRLIYYSQIVNDFQKGDIAEGYSVSREKKESFPLTVTSAQKNPTAFYLCASSMGRGEKLFFGSGTQLSVL.

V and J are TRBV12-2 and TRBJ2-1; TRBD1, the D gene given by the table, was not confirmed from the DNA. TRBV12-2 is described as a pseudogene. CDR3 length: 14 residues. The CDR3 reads CASRPPGQYNEQFF. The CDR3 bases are TGTGCAAGTCGCCCTCCGGGACAGTACAATGAGCAGTTCTTC.

The CDR3 region has the DNA TGTGCCAGTTTCAGATTGGCAGGGGTCACTGAAGCTTTCTTT. Protein product: CASFRLAGVTEAFF. The chain is built from TRBV28 and TRBJ1-1; TRBD1 might be the D (6 bases). CDR1 and CDR2 from the germline V gene are MDHEN and SYDVKM. Trimming stripped 9 bases from V and 4 bases from J, with 18 bases between. This CDR3 spans 14 amino acids. The full variable domain, its missing parts supplied by reference TRBV28 and TRBJ1-1, is DVKVTQSSRYLVKRTGEKVFLECVQDMDHENMFWYRQDPGLGLRLIYFSYDVKMKEKGDIPEGYSVSREKKERFSLILESASTNQTSMYLCASFRLAGVTEAFFGQGTRLTVV.

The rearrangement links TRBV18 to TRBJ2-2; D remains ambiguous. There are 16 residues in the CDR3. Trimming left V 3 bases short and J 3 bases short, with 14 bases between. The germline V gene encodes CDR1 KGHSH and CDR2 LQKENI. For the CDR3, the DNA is TGTGCCAGCTCACCGATTGGAAACGGGTACACCGGGGAGCTGTTTTTT. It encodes CASSPIGNGYTGELFF. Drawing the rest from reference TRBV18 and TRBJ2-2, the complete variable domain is NAGVMQNPRHLVRRRGQEARLRCSPMKGHSHVYWYRQLPEEGLKFMVYLQKENIIDESGMPKERFSAEFPKEGPSILRIQQVVRGDSAAYFCASSPIGNGYTGELFFGEGSRLTVL.

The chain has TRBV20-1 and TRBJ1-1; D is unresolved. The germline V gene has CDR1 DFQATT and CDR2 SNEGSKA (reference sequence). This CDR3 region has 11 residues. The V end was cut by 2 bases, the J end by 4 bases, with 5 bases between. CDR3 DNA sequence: TGCAGTGCTAGAATCGTCACTGAAGCTTTCTTT. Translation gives CSARIVTEAFF.

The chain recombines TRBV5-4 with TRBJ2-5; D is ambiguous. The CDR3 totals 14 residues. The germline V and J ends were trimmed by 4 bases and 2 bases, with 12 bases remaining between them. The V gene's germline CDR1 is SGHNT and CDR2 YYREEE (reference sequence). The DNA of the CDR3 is TGTGCCAGCAGCATTGGTGGATTACAAGAGACCCAGTACTTC. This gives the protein CASSIGGLQETQYF.

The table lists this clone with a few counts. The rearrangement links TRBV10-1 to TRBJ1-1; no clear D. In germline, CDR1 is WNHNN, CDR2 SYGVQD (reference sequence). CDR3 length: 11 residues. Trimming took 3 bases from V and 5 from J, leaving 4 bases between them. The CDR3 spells CASSEGTEAFF. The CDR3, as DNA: TGCGCCAGCAGTGAAGGGACTGAAGCTTTCTTT.

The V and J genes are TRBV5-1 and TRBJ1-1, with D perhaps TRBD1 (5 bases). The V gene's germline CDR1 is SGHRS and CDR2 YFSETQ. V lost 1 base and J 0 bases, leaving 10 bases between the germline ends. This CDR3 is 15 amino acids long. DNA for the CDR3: TGCGCCAGCAGCTTGCTAGGGGTAGTGAACACTGAAGCTTTCTTT. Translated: CASSLLGVVNTEAFF.